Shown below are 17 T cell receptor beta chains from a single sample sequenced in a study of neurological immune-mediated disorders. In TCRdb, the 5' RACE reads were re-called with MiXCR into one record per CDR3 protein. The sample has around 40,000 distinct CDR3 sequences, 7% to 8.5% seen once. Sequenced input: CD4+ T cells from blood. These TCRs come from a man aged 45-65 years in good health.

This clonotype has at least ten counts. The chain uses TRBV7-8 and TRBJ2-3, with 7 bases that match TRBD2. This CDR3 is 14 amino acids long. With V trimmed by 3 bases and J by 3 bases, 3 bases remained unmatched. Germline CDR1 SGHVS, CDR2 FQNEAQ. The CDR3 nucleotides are TGTGCCAGCAGCTTCCCGGGGGGAACAGATACGCAGTATTTT. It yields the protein CASSFPGGTDTQYF. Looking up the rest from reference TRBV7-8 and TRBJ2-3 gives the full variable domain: GAGVSQSPRYKVAKRGQDVALRCDPISGHVSLFWYQQALGQGPEFLTYFQNEAQLDKSGLPSDRFFAERPEGSVSTLKIQRTQQEDSAVYLCASSFPGGTDTQYFGPGTRLTVL.

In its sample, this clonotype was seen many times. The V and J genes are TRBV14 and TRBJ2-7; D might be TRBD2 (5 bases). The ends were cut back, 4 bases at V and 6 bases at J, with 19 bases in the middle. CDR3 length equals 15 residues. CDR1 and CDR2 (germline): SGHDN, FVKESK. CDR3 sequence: CASSPAGRRSSEQYF. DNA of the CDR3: TGTGCCAGCAGCCCGGCGGGCCGTCGGAGCTCCGAGCAGTACTTC.

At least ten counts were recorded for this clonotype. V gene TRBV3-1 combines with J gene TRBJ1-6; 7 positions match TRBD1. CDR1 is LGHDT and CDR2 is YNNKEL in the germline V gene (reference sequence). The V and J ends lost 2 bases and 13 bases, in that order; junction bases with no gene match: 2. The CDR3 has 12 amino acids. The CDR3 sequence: CASSQPTGPLHF. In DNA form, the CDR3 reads TGTGCCAGCAGCCAACCGACAGGGCCCCTCCACTTT.

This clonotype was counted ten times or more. The CDR3 DNA reads TGCAGTGCTACCCGAGGGGGGGCGCGGACAACTAATGAAAAACTGTTTTTT. Translating gives CSATRGGARTTNEKLFF. The J gene is TRBJ1-4, the V gene TRBV20-1, with D perhaps matching TRBD1 (6 bases). The CDR3 extends over 17 amino acids. V was shortened by 4 bases and J by 0 bases, with 18 bases between the two germline ends. Germline V gene data show CDR1 as DFQATT and CDR2 as SNEGSKA (reference sequence).

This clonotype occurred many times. The CDR3 sequence: CASSPGNGFEEQYF. For the CDR3, the DNA is TGCGCCAGCAGTCCGGGAAACGGGTTTGAGGAGCAGTACTTC. The gene calls are TRBV5-1 and TRBJ2-7; possibly TRBD2 for D (5 bases). Trimming pared 5 bases from V and 7 bases from J, leaving 19 bases between. There are 14 residues in the CDR3. Germline assignment: CDR1 SGHRS and CDR2 YFSETQ.

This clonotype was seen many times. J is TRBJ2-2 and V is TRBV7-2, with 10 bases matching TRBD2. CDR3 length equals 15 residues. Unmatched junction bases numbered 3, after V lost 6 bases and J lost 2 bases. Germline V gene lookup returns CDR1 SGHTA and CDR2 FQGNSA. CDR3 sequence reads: CASSGLAANTGELFF. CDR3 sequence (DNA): TGTGCCAGCAGTGGACTAGCGGCAAACACCGGGGAGCTGTTTTTT.

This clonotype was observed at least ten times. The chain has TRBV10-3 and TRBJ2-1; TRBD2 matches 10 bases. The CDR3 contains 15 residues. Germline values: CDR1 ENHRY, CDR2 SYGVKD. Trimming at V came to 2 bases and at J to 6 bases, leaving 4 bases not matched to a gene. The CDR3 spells CAISEAGLAANEQFF. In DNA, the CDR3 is TGTGCCATCAGTGAGGCCGGACTAGCGGCCAATGAGCAGTTCTTC.

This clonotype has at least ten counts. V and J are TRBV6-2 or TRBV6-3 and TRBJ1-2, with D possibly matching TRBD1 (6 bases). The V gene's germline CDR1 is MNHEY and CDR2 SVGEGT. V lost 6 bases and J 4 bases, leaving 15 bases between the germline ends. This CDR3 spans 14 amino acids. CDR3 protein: CASRAGHRTYGYTF. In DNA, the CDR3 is TGTGCCAGCAGGGCGGGACATCGCACCTATGGCTACACCTTC.

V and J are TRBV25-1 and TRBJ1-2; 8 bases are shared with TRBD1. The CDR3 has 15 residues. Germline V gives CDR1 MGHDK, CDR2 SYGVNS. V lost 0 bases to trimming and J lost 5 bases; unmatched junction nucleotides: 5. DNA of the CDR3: TGTGCCAGCAGTGAATATTCAGGGGGCCCGTATGGCTACACCTTC. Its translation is CASSEYSGGPYGYTF.

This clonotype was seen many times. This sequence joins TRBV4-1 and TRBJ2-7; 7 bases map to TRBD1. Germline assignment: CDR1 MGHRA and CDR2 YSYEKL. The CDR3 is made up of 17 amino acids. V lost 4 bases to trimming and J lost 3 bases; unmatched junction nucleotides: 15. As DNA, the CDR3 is TGCGCCAGCAGCCCAATAGGAGGCAGGACAGGAAACTACGAGCAGTACTTC. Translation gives CASSPIGGRTGNYEQYF.

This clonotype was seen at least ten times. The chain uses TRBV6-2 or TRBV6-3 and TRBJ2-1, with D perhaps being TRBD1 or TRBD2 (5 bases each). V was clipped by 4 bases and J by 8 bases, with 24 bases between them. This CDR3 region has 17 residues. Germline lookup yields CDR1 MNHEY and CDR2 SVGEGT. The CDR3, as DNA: TGTGCCAGCAGTTTTTATCCCGGGGCCGCCCTTCTAGATGAGCAGTTCTTC. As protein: CASSFYPGAALLDEQFF.

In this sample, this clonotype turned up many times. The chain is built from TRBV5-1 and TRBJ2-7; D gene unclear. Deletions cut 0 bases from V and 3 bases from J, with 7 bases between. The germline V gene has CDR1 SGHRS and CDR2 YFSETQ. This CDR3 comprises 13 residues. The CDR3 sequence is CASSLAEVYEQYF. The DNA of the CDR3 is TGCGCCAGCAGCTTGGCCGAAGTCTACGAGCAGTACTTC. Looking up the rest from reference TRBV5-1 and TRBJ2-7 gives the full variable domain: KAGVTQTPRYLIKTRGQQVTLSCSPISGHRSVSWYQQTPGQGLQFLFEYFSETQRNKGNFPGRFSGRQFSNSRSEMNVSTLELGDSALYLCASSLAEVYEQYFGPGTRLTVT.

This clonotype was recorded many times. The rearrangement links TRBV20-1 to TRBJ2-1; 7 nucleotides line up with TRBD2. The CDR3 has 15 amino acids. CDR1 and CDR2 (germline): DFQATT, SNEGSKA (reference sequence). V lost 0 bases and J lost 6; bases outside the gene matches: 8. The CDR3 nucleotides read TGCAGTGCTAGAGATTGGGGGAGGGCCGGCAATGAGCAGTTCTTC. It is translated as CSARDWGRAGNEQFF.

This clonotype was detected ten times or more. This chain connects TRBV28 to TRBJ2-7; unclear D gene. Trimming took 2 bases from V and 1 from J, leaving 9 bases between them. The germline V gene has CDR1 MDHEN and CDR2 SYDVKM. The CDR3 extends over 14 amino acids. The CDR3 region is CASSLVVGSYEQYF. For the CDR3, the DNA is TGTGCCAGCAGTTTAGTGGTCGGTTCCTACGAGCAGTACTTC.

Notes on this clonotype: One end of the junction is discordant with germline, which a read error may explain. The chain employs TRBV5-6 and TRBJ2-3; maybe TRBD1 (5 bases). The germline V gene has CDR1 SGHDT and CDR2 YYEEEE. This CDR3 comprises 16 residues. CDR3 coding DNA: TGTGCCAGCAGTTTGGGGCCGAGCAGGTACACAGATACGAAGTATTTT. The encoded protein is CASSLGPSRYTDTKYF.

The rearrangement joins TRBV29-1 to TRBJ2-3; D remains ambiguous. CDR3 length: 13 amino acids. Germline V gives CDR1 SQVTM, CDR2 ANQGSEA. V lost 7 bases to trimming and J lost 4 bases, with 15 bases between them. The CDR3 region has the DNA TGCAGCGCCGGCCCCCTGAGCGCAGATACGCAGTATTTT. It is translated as CSAGPLSADTQYF.

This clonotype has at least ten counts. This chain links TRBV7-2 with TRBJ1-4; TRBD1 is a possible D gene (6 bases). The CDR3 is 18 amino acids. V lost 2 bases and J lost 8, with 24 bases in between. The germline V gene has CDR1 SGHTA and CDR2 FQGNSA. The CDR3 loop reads CASSLIGPTVRTGEKLFF. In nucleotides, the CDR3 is TGTGCCAGCAGCTTAATTGGCCCGACAGTCCGTACAGGGGAAAAACTGTTTTTT.